This TCR beta chain was recorded in a study of blood T cells in healthy people across ages. The overall study: When template switching was applied, about one barcoded beta molecule was captured per two T cells.

For the second PCR, which ran for 7 to 11 cycles, a sample-barcoded 5' primer and a J-beta primer mix were used. TCRdb re-called the 5' RACE reads through MiXCR, storing one row per CDR3 protein. The table records 1.5 million to 1.8 million distinct CDR3 sequences, around 40% of them present only once. In its sample, this clonotype was seen many times. CDR3 length equals 12 residues. V lost 4 bases and J lost 2, with 9 bases in between. Germline-derived CDR1 and CDR2 are SQVTM and ANQGSEA. The chain uses TRBV29-1 and TRBJ2-7; no reliable D call. The clonotype comes from a woman in her late teens or twenties in good health. The specimen sequenced was blood. The CDR3 DNA reads as TGCAGCGTTGTGGCAGGCGCCTACGAGCAGTACTTC. This sequence encodes CSVVAGAYEQYF.